This T cell receptor (beta chain) is from a study of blood T cell repertoires in COVID-19. In the study's own analysis: Nucleated cell counts were estimated from reference gene primer amplification. TCRdb keeps only in-frame clones here, not all; method: immunoSEQ multiplex PCR. Clone size and the V and J calls come from that table; the DNA yielded D and trimming. This table holds some 180,000 clones, more than 70% found once. This CDR3 is built from 14 residues. V was cut by 5 bases and J by 3 bases, with 13 bases left in between. CDR1 and CDR2 from the germline V gene are SGHRS and YFSETQ. The specimen was peripheral blood. The rearrangement joins TRBV5-1 to TRBJ2-3; D may be TRBD2 (6 bases). The clonotype comes from a woman aged 60 to 75 with acute or convalescent COVID-19. The CDR3 loop reads CASSRDGSTDTQYF. CDR3 in DNA: TGCGCCAGCAGTAGGGACGGGAGTACAGATACGCAGTATTTT.